The clone carrying this T cell receptor (beta chain) was seen only once. This sample was included in a study of blood T cell repertoires in COVID-19. Turning to the study itself: Samples taken during acute and convalescent COVID-19 were collected in the United States, Italy and Spain. Sources were T cells, B-cell-depleted T cells, or PBMCs; the material itself was cDNA or gDNA.

The protocol was immunoSEQ multiplex PCR, while the TCRdb copy is restricted to in-frame clones and leaves out a portion. This sample carries approximately 110,000 clones, roughly 90% of them seen once, and the ten largest clones take approximately 2%. CDR3 length: 17 amino acids. Trimming removed 2 bases from V and 1 base from J; junction bases left unmatched: 5. Patients in Seattle were enrolled during active infection, then followed longitudinally. The TCR sequence derives from a man aged 45-65 years with COVID-19, enrolled during active disease. The chain links TRBV23-1 to TRBJ1-3; the match to TRBD1 covers 10 bases. TRBV23-1 is sorted into the ORF group, with uncertain function. The sequenced sample consisted of peripheral blood. Written as DNA, the CDR3 is TGCGCCAGCAGTCAACCGAGACAGGGGGCATCTGGAAACACCATATATTTT. Its protein is CASSQPRQGASGNTIYF.